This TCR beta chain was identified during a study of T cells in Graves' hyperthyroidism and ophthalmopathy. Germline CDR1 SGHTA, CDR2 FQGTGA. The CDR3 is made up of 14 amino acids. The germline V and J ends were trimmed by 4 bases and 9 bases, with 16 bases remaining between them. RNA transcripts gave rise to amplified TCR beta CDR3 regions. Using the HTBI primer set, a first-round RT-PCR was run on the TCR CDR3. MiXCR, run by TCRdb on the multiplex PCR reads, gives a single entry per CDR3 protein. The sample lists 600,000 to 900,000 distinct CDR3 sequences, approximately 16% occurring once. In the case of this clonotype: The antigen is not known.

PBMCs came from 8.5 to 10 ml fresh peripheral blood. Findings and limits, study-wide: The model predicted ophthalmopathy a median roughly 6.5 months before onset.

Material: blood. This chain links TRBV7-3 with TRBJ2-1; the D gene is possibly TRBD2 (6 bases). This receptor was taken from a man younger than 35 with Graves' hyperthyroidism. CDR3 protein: CASSSGLFTTEQFF. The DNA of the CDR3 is TGTGCCAGCAGCTCCGGACTATTTACAACTGAGCAGTTCTTC.